This TCR beta chain is from a study of cytomegalovirus exposure and HLA in healthy donors. Broader study findings: The later analysis indicated that the majority of CMV-associated TCR beta chains appeared HLA-restricted. Being productive about 87% or about 30% of the time was typical of most TCR beta V segments in an earlier analysis. For TCR beta chains, V- and J-gene trimming was later linked to a missense DCLRE1C variant.

Germline V gene data show CDR1 as KGHSH and CDR2 as LQKENI. V dropped 6 bases and J dropped 5 bases, with 20 bases sitting between them. The CDR3 runs 15 residues. With respect to this clone: Its antigen remains unidentified.

While unrecorded immune exposures were likely, the donors were nominally healthy when sampled. With 60 Vbeta and 13 Jbeta primers, the PCR was carried out. Repertoires were generated with immunoSEQ multiplex PCR, while TCRdb's copy carries only in-frame clones and drops some. Counted here are about 42,000 clones, approximately 55% occurring once; the ten biggest clones make up around an eighth. This TCR was recovered from a human donor in good health. The rearrangement links TRBV18 to TRBJ2-7; perhaps TRBD2 as D (6 bases). The sample comprised PBMCs. CDR3 bases: TGTGCCAGCTCTCAAGGGCGGGGTCTCGCGGACGAGCAGTACTTC. Residues: CASSQGRGLADEQYF.